The 19 T cell receptor beta chains presented below share a single source sample, sequenced in a study of lymphopenia after photon versus proton radiotherapy. The assay was immunoSEQ multiplex PCR, and TCRdb's table has in-frame clones only and misses some. The repertoire holds tens of thousands of clones, with about nine tenths as singletons. The sample was peripheral blood, taken from a patient treated with photon-based radiotherapy. The receptors were gathered from a woman in her seventies with pancreatic cancer.

The V gene is TRBV7-2, the J gene TRBJ1-2; D unresolved. V lost 0 bases to trimming and J lost 8 bases, with 10 bases between them. CDR1 is SGHTA and CDR2 is FQGNSA in the germline V gene. The CDR3 sequence is 13 residues long. CDR3 amino acids: CASSLAYGSGYTF. In DNA, the CDR3 is TGTGCCAGCAGCTTAGCGTACGGGTCCGGCTACACCTTC.

The chain combines TRBV13 with TRBJ2-1, with TRBD1 identical over 9 bases. This CDR3 has 15 amino acids. V gave up 7 bases and J gave up 5 bases; unmatched junction bases: 9. The germline gives CDR1 PRHDT, CDR2 FYEKMQ (reference sequence). This CDR3 reads CASNMGTGFNNEQFF. DNA for the CDR3: TGTGCCAGCAACATGGGGACAGGGTTCAACAATGAGCAGTTCTTC.

This rearrangement joins TRBV27 to TRBJ1-1; D uncertain. Trimming cost V 4 bases and J 6 bases, with 12 bases left between them. There are 13 residues in the CDR3. In germline, CDR1 is MNHEY, CDR2 SMNVEV (reference sequence). CDR3: CASSSESRSEAFF. Here the CDR3 DNA reads TGTGCCAGCAGTTCAGAGTCACGGTCTGAAGCTTTCTTT.

For the CDR3, the DNA is TGCGCCAGCAGCCAAGAGGTTGGGGAAGAGACCCAGTACTTC. As protein: CASSQEVGEETQYF. This chain uses TRBV4-1 with TRBJ2-5; no reliable D call. The CDR3 is 14 residues long. Germline assignment: CDR1 MGHRA and CDR2 YSYEKL. V was clipped by 0 bases and J by 3 bases, with 8 bases between them.

The gene calls are TRBV6-1 and TRBJ1-2, with TRBD1 matching over 7 bases. CDR3 length equals 13 residues. After removal of 6 bases from V and 2 bases from J, the junction contained 3 bases not matched to a gene. Germline CDR1 is MNHNS and CDR2 is SASEGT. The CDR3 DNA reads TGTGCCAGCAGCGCGGACAGGAACTATGGCTACACCTTC. This translates into CASSADRNYGYTF.

This chain joins TRBV7-3 and TRBJ2-3, with TRBD2 identical over 10 bases. Germline CDR1 is SGHTA and CDR2 is FQGTGA. Germline trimming cut 2 bases from V and 4 bases from J; bases unmatched to any gene: 3. The CDR3 extends over 15 amino acids. CDR3 nucleotide sequence: TGTGCCAGCAGCTTACCAGCGGGAGGGGCAGATACGCAGTATTTT. Translated: CASSLPAGGADTQYF.

This clone was counted only a few times. The V call is TRBV14, the J call TRBJ2-1; D is possibly TRBD2 (6 bases). The V and J ends lost 3 bases and 6 bases respectively, with 18 bases between them. Germline V CDR1 and CDR2: SGHDN, FVKESK. The CDR3 is 16 residues long. CDR3 DNA: TGTGCCAGCAGCCAGGACTATAGCGGAGCCCGCAATGAGCAGTTCTTC. Protein sequence: CASSQDYSGARNEQFF.

The rearrangement links TRBV18 to TRBJ2-2, with unresolved D. Germline V CDR1 and CDR2: KGHSH, LQKENI. Trimming removed 4 bases at V and 1 base at J, with 1 base between. The CDR3 has 12 residues. CDR3 region: CASSRNTGELFF. As DNA, the CDR3 is TGTGCCAGCTCACGGAACACCGGGGAGCTGTTTTTT.

The genes are TRBV20-1 and TRBJ2-3; the D gene is possibly TRBD1 (6 bases). The CDR3 runs 11 residues. Germline values: CDR1 DFQATT, CDR2 SNEGSKA (reference sequence). V lost 6 bases, J lost 10 bases, and 14 bases lay in between. The chain's CDR3 is CSATRQDAQYF. The CDR3, as DNA: TGCAGTGCCACCCGACAGGACGCGCAGTATTTT.

The gene calls are TRBV15 and TRBJ2-7, with 11 nucleotides matching TRBD1. V trimming: 5 bases; J trimming: 4 bases; junction bases outside the gene matches: 4. Per the germline V gene, CDR1 is LNHNV and CDR2 is YYDKDF (reference sequence). This CDR3 has 14 amino acids. The DNA for the CDR3 is TGTGCCACCAGCCGGACAGGGGGCAGGTACGAGCAGTACTTC. It specifies CATSRTGGRYEQYF.

This chain links TRBV10-3 with TRBJ2-1; 11 bases line up with TRBD2. J lost 4 bases, V lost 3 bases, and 8 bases had no gene match. CDR3 size: 17 residues. Germline V gene sequence: CDR1 ENHRY, CDR2 SYGVKD. Here the CDR3 reads CAISDTSGSSVYNEQFF. The CDR3 DNA sequence: TGTGCCATCAGTGACACTAGCGGGAGTTCGGTGTACAATGAGCAGTTCTTC.

V and J are TRBV27 and TRBJ2-6, with a possible D match to TRBD2 (7 bases). This CDR3 comprises 17 residues. Germline V gene lookup returns CDR1 MNHEY and CDR2 SMNVEV (reference sequence). Trimming removed 7 bases from V and 2 bases from J, with 18 bases in between. As DNA, the CDR3 is TGTGCCAGCAAGGGGGGGCAGGAGCTAACTGGGGCCAACGTCCTGACTTTC. Its translation is CASKGGQELTGANVLTF.

The chain uses TRBV9 and TRBJ1-2; D not resolved. CDR3 size: 14 residues. Trimming took 0 bases from V and 2 from J, leaving 8 bases between them. The germline CDR1 and CDR2 sequences are SGDLS and YYNGEE. The CDR3, as DNA: TGTGCCAGCAGCGTAGATGGCACCAACTATGGCTACACCTTC. Its protein product is CASSVDGTNYGYTF.

The V call is TRBV11-2, the J call TRBJ2-3; 10 bases agree with TRBD2. Germline V CDR1 and CDR2: SGHAT, FQNNGV. The trim removed 6 bases at V and 4 bases at J, leaving 13 bases unmatched. This CDR3 has 17 residues. The CDR3 region is CASSSWALAGDPDTQYF. CDR3 bases: TGTGCCAGCAGTTCCTGGGCCCTAGCGGGAGACCCAGATACGCAGTATTTT.

The J gene is TRBJ2-7, the V gene TRBV14; 8 positions agree with TRBD1. CDR1 and CDR2 (germline): SGHDN, FVKESK. Germline trimming cut 1 base from V and 9 bases from J; bases unmatched to any gene: 14. CDR3 length: 16 residues. The DNA of the CDR3 is TGTGCCAGCAGCCAAGTGGGGGGACAGGCGGGACTGGTGCAGTACTTC. Its protein is CASSQVGGQAGLVQYF.

Details on this clone: At one end, the junction sequence differs from germline, possibly due to a read error. This chain uses TRBV7-9 with TRBJ1-1; 8 bases match TRBD1. Germline V gives CDR1 SEHNR, CDR2 FQNEAQ (reference sequence). The CDR3 contains 13 residues. The CDR3 DNA follows: TGTGCCGGCAGGGGGCCCATGAACACTGAAGCTTTCTTT. It yields the protein CAGRGPMNTEAFF.

V usage is TRBV7-9 and J usage is TRBJ2-1; 8 bases are a match to TRBD2. There are 15 residues in the CDR3. Germline loops: CDR1 SEHNR, CDR2 FQNEAQ (reference sequence). Trimming took 3 bases from V and 3 from J; bases not matched to a gene: 4. CDR3 protein: CASSFSGKLYNEQFF. In DNA form, the CDR3 reads TGTGCCAGCAGCTTTAGCGGGAAGCTCTACAATGAGCAGTTCTTC.

This clone was counted a few times. The rearrangement links TRBV30 to TRBJ1-1; no definite D call. Trimming removed 5 bases from V and 1 base from J, with 5 bases in between. This CDR3 is 11 amino acids long. CDR1 and CDR2 from the germline V gene are GTSNPN and SVGIG (reference sequence). This chain's CDR3 is CAWAGNTEAFF. The CDR3 DNA is TGTGCCTGGGCGGGGAACACTGAAGCTTTCTTT.

This chain connects TRBV4-2 to TRBJ2-7, with 12 nucleotides matching TRBD1. The V gene end was trimmed by 4 bases and the J gene end by 2 bases; junction bases not matched to a gene: 6. The CDR3 runs to 16 residues. The germline V gene has CDR1 LGHNA and CDR2 YNFKEQ. The CDR3 is CASSRGQGASPYEQYF. The CDR3 DNA reads TGTGCCAGCAGCCGGGGACAGGGGGCTTCTCCCTACGAGCAGTACTTC.